These 29 T cell receptor beta chains originate from one sample sequenced in a study of technical replicates of blood from several donors. Sequenced by immunoSEQ multiplex PCR; TCRdb stores in-frame clones only, minus some. The data hold about 56,000 clones, with approximately 92% observed a single time. Sequences were obtained from PBMCs. Receptors originate from a human donor in good health. Some clones in this sample may be carry-over from other donors' samples.

The V and J genes are TRBV7-9 and TRBJ1-3, with a weak D call TRBD1 (5 bases). Per the germline V gene, CDR1 is SEHNR and CDR2 is FQNEAQ (reference sequence). Trimming took 8 bases from V and 0 from J, leaving 11 bases between them. The CDR3 is 14 residues long. In DNA, the CDR3 is TGTGCCAGCCCACAGGCCCGCTCTGGAAACACCATATATTTT. Encoded protein: CASPQARSGNTIYF. Supplemented by reference TRBV7-9 and TRBJ1-3, the full variable domain reads DTGVSQNPRHKITKRGQNVTFRCDPISEHNRLYWYRQTLGQGPEFLTYFQNEAQLEKSRLLSDRFSAERPKGSFSTLEIQRTEQGDSAMYLCASPQARSGNTIYFGEGSWLTVV.

This chain uses TRBV2 with TRBJ2-5, with 7 bases matching TRBD1. This CDR3 region has 13 residues. The trim removed 9 bases at V and 2 bases at J, leaving 6 bases unmatched. Per the germline V gene, CDR1 is SNHLY and CDR2 is FYNNEI. CDR3 bases: TGTGCCAGTTCCCGGGACAGTCAAGAGACCCAGTACTTC. It yields the protein CASSRDSQETQYF.

The V and J genes are TRBV4-1 and TRBJ1-2; D is possibly TRBD1 (5 bases). The CDR3 contains 15 residues. With 3 bases removed from V and 1 base from J, the gap between germline ends came to 12 bases. In germline, CDR1 is MGHRA, CDR2 YSYEKL. CDR3 in amino acids: CASSQATGFNYGYTF. CDR3 nucleotide sequence: TGCGCCAGCAGCCAGGCCACAGGATTTAACTATGGCTACACCTTC.

The chain joins TRBV5-1 to TRBJ1-5; TRBD1 agrees at 9 bases. Losses at the gene ends were 4 bases for V and 6 bases for J; bases not matched to a gene: 5. There are 14 residues in the CDR3. Germline values: CDR1 SGHRS, CDR2 YFSETQ. As DNA, the CDR3 is TGCGCCAGCAGCCCTGGGACAGGGTCTCAGCCCCAGCATTTT. Protein: CASSPGTGSQPQHF.

The genes are TRBV19 and TRBJ2-2; tentatively, D is TRBD1 (6 bases). Between the trimmed V and J ends, which lost 8 bases and 4 bases, there was a span of 14 bases. Germline V gene lookup returns CDR1 LNHDA and CDR2 SQIVND (reference sequence). This CDR3 is built from 14 residues. CDR3 sequence (DNA): TGTGCCAGTGAGGTCAACAGGGCCACCGGGGAGCTGTTTTTT. This translates into CASEVNRATGELFF.

This chain links TRBV11-2 with TRBJ1-2; D possibly corresponds to TRBD1 (5 bases). The V end was cut by 1 base, the J end by 5 bases, with 8 bases between. There are 13 residues in the CDR3. Germline CDR1 SGHAT, CDR2 FQNNGV. The CDR3 here is CASSLGQSYGYTF. The CDR3, as DNA: TGTGCCAGCAGCTTAGGACAGTCTTATGGCTACACCTTC.

This clone was counted between two and nine times. This chain connects TRBV7-2 to TRBJ1-6; unclear D gene. The CDR3 spans 15 residues. V gave up 5 bases and J gave up 2 bases, with 10 bases separating them. Germline V gene lookup returns CDR1 SGHTA and CDR2 FQGNSA. The chain's CDR3 is CASSISGTYNSPLHF. As DNA, the CDR3 is TGTGCCAGCAGCATCTCCGGGACCTATAATTCACCCCTCCACTTT.

The rearrangement links TRBV27 to TRBJ1-5; D is perhaps TRBD1 (5 bases). Trimming stripped 3 bases from V and 0 bases from J, with 18 bases between. Per the germline V gene, CDR1 is MNHEY and CDR2 is SMNVEV (reference sequence). The CDR3 contains 18 residues. The CDR3 sequence: CASSLNPPGQYSNQPQHF. CDR3 nucleotide sequence: TGTGCCAGCAGTTTGAACCCCCCAGGGCAGTATAGCAATCAGCCCCAGCATTTT.

The V and J genes are TRBV7-8 and TRBJ2-3; 13 bases match TRBD2. The CDR3 loop spans 18 amino acids. From germline, CDR1 is SGHVS and CDR2 FQNEAQ. J was trimmed by 0 bases and V by 5 bases; bases with no gene match: 8. The CDR3 nucleotides are TGTGCCAGCAGCCCAAGGGGGGGACTAGCGGGGAGCACAGATACGCAGTATTTT. It codes for CASSPRGGLAGSTDTQYF. Full variable domain (remainder filled in from reference TRBV7-8 and TRBJ2-3): GAGVSQSPRYKVAKRGQDVALRCDPISGHVSLFWYQQALGQGPEFLTYFQNEAQLDKSGLPSDRFFAERPEGSVSTLKIQRTQQEDSAVYLCASSPRGGLAGSTDTQYFGPGTRLTVL.

The chain joins TRBV10-3 to TRBJ1-1; TRBD1 matches 8 bases. V shed 4 bases and J 1 base; nucleotides not matched to a gene: 5. The CDR3 loop spans 15 amino acids. Germline V CDR1 and CDR2: ENHRY, SYGVKD. The CDR3 bases are TGTGCCATCAGTGTCCGACAGGGGCCGAACACTGAAGCTTTCTTT. Its translation: CAISVRQGPNTEAFF.

This clone was seen a handful of times. V gene TRBV5-1 combines with J gene TRBJ1-6; the D is unclear. This CDR3 has 16 amino acids. Between the trimmed V and J ends, which lost 6 bases and 5 bases, there was a span of 18 bases. Germline loops: CDR1 SGHRS, CDR2 YFSETQ. Here the CDR3 DNA reads TGCGCCAGCACTCCAACCCCCACAGCAAATAATTCACCCCTCCACTTT. Its protein is CASTPTPTANNSPLHF.

The V call is TRBV4-1, the J call TRBJ2-7; D might be TRBD2 (6 bases). CDR1 is MGHRA, CDR2 YSYEKL, per germline. CDR3 length: 16 amino acids. Between the trimmed V and J ends, which lost 4 bases and 2 bases, there was a span of 18 bases. CDR3 nucleotides: TGCGCCAGCAGCCCCGCCGTACGGGGGAGAACCTACGAGCAGTACTTC. This codes for CASSPAVRGRTYEQYF.

This rearrangement joins TRBV11-1 to TRBJ2-5, with 9 bases that match TRBD2. This CDR3 is built from 15 residues. Germline V gene sequence: CDR1 SGHAT, CDR2 FQDESV (reference sequence). The trim removed 5 bases at V and 3 bases at J, leaving 7 bases unmatched. The CDR3 nucleotides are TGTGCCAGCAGCCCATCGGTAGCGGGGGAAGAGACCCAGTACTTC. Amino acid sequence: CASSPSVAGEETQYF.

The chain couples TRBV30 to TRBJ2-5; 14 nucleotides agree with TRBD2. The CDR3 spans 16 residues. The V gene end was trimmed by 8 bases and the J gene end by 2 bases; junction bases not matched to a gene: 10. Germline CDR1 GTSNPN, CDR2 SVGIG (reference sequence). Here the CDR3 reads CAGTYGLAGGQETQYF. CDR3 nucleotide sequence: TGTGCCGGGACCTACGGACTAGCGGGAGGTCAAGAGACCCAGTACTTC.

The chain combines TRBV7-3 with TRBJ1-1; D is uncertain. The CDR3 is 13 residues long. CDR1 and CDR2 from the germline V gene are SGHTA and FQGTGA. Trimming took off 5 bases at V and 2 bases at J, with 9 bases between the two ends. CDR3 amino acids: CASSRQRNTEAFF. For the CDR3, the DNA is TGTGCCAGCAGCCGCCAGCGTAACACTGAAGCTTTCTTT.

This chain connects TRBV10-1 to TRBJ2-1; maybe TRBD1 (8 bases). The CDR3 runs 18 residues. Germline CDR1 WNHNN, CDR2 SYGVQD (reference sequence). The germline V and J ends were trimmed by 7 bases and 4 bases, with 26 bases remaining between them. CDR3 in amino acids: CASIRTGLESGTYNEQFF. The CDR3 DNA is TGCGCCAGCATTAGGACAGGGTTGGAGAGCGGGACTTACAATGAGCAGTTCTTC.

The chain joins TRBV5-4 to TRBJ1-2, with D perhaps matching TRBD1 (6 bases). This CDR3 region has 12 residues. Germline V CDR1 and CDR2: SGHNT, YYREEE (reference sequence). V lost 3 bases to trimming and J lost 8 bases, with 11 bases between them. DNA of the CDR3: TGTGCCAGCAGCTCGGTCAGGGGAGGCTACACCTTC. As protein: CASSSVRGGYTF. The variable domain in full, with the rest retrieved from reference TRBV5-4 and TRBJ1-2, is ETGVTQSPTHLIKTRGQQVTLRCSSQSGHNTVSWYQQALGQGPQFIFQYYREEENGRGNFPPRFSGLQFPNYSSELNVNALELDDSALYLCASSSVRGGYTFGSGTRLTVV.

The V gene is TRBV5-1, the J gene TRBJ2-3, with 9 bases lining up with TRBD1. From germline, CDR1 is SGHRS and CDR2 YFSETQ. With 5 bases clipped from V and 5 bases from J, the junction kept 3 bases outside the gene matches. This CDR3 has 13 amino acids. In DNA form, the CDR3 reads TGCGCCAGCAGTCGGACAGGGGAAGATACGCAGTATTTT. Encoded protein: CASSRTGEDTQYF.

The rearrangement uses TRBV12-5 and TRBJ2-7; 11 bases are shared with TRBD2. The trim removed 1 base at V and 4 bases at J, leaving 6 bases unmatched. The CDR3 has 16 amino acids. Germline values: CDR1 LGHNT, CDR2 FRNRAP. As DNA, the CDR3 is TGTGCTAGTGGTTTGGGCTCCGGGACTAGCGGTTACGAGCAGTACTTC. Translation gives CASGLGSGTSGYEQYF. Full variable domain (rest looked up from reference TRBV12-5 and TRBJ2-7): DARVTQTPRHKVTEMGQEVTMRCQPILGHNTVFWYRQTMMQGLELLAYFRNRAPLDDSGMPKDRFSAEMPDATLATLKIQPSEPRDSAVYFCASGLGSGTSGYEQYFGPGTRLTVT.

CDR3 bases: TGTGCCAGCAGCCAAGAAAGGACTTCTGTAACCGGGGAGCTGTTTTTT. Protein: CASSQERTSVTGELFF. The rearrangement joins TRBV4-2 to TRBJ2-2, with D maybe TRBD2 (5 bases). CDR1 LGHNA and CDR2 YNFKEQ come from the germline V gene. This CDR3 comprises 16 residues. Trimming cost V 0 bases and J 5 bases, with 13 bases left between them.

This clone was observed a single time. CDR3 nucleotides: TGTGCCAGCAGGGGGGAACACAGGGATGGCGGCTACACCTTC. It is translated as CASRGEHRDGGYTF. This rearrangement joins TRBV6-5 to TRBJ1-2; tentative D call: TRBD1 (6 bases). Germline V gene lookup returns CDR1 MNHEY and CDR2 SVGAGI. V dropped 6 bases and J dropped 8 bases, with 19 bases sitting between them. This CDR3 contains 14 residues.

The rearrangement joins TRBV5-4 to TRBJ2-3; 13 nucleotides match TRBD2. V shed 4 bases, J shed 2 bases, and the junction held 7 bases outside the gene matches. The CDR3 length is 17 residues. Germline assignment: CDR1 SGHNT and CDR2 YYREEE (reference sequence). CDR3 in amino acids: CASSPNGLAGDTDTQYF. Here the CDR3 DNA reads TGTGCCAGCAGCCCCAATGGACTAGCGGGAGACACAGATACGCAGTATTTT.

The rearrangement uses TRBV28 and TRBJ2-3, with TRBD2 as a possible D gene (5 bases). Germline values: CDR1 MDHEN, CDR2 SYDVKM. V was cut by 2 bases and J by 1 base, with 7 bases left in between. This CDR3 is built from 14 residues. The CDR3 sequence is CASSLRGGTDTQYF. The CDR3 nucleotides are TGTGCCAGCAGTTTACGGGGTGGCACAGATACGCAGTATTTT.

This rearrangement joins TRBV11-1 to TRBJ2-1, with 11 bases that match TRBD1. CDR3 length: 16 amino acids. V was pared by 5 bases and J by 5 bases, with 8 bases of the junction left unmatched. In germline, CDR1 is SGHAT, CDR2 FQDESV (reference sequence). The CDR3 here is CASSGTGQGAHNEQFF. CDR3 bases: TGTGCCAGCAGCGGAACCGGACAGGGGGCTCACAATGAGCAGTTCTTC.

In the case of this clone: Distinct nucleotide sequences in the sample also encode this CDR3. V usage is TRBV5-4 and J usage is TRBJ2-3, with no clear D. Germline CDR1 is SGHNT and CDR2 is YYREEE (reference sequence). This CDR3 region has 13 residues. Deletions cut 1 base from V and 1 base from J, with 4 bases between. In DNA, the CDR3 is TGTGCCAGCAGCTTGCCCGGCACAGATACGCAGTATTTT. Its protein is CASSLPGTDTQYF.

The rearrangement joins TRBV29-1 to TRBJ2-7; D unresolved. V was cut by 3 bases and J by 0 bases, with 9 bases left in between. There are 13 residues in the CDR3. CDR1 and CDR2 from the germline V gene are SQVTM and ANQGSEA. CDR3 in amino acids: CSVEWPSSYEQYF. CDR3 sequence (DNA): TGCAGCGTTGAGTGGCCCAGCTCCTACGAGCAGTACTTC.

The chain carries TRBV4-3 and TRBJ2-5, with no clear D. Germline V CDR1 and CDR2: LGHNA, YSLEER. The CDR3 totals 13 residues. The V end lost 0 bases, the J end lost 4 bases, and 6 bases lay between the germline ends. The CDR3 bases are TGCGCCAGCAGCCAAGATCTTAGAGAGACCCAGTACTTC. It translates to CASSQDLRETQYF.

The chain links TRBV10-3 to TRBJ1-6; no clear D gene. The V gene's germline CDR1 is ENHRY and CDR2 SYGVKD. Trimming left V 2 bases short and J 11 bases short, with 13 bases between. This CDR3 spans 14 amino acids. DNA of the CDR3: TGTGCCATCAGTGAGGGTGGAGGCATGACACCCCTCCACTTT. As protein: CAISEGGGMTPLHF.

This chain uses TRBV19 with TRBJ1-2, with D uncertain. With 0 bases removed from V and 5 bases from J, the gap between germline ends came to 16 bases. This CDR3 region has 16 residues. The germline V gene has CDR1 LNHDA and CDR2 SQIVND (reference sequence). The DNA for the CDR3 is TGTGCCAGTAGTATAGATCGGACGCCGGGGTTTTATGGCTACACCTTC. Translation gives CASSIDRTPGFYGYTF.